This T cell receptor (beta chain) was found in a study of beta chain features in type 1 diabetes. All of the isolated RNA was reverse transcribed, so expressed TCRB transcripts were sequenced. Libraries were prepared by immunoSEQ multiplex PCR; TCRdb keeps only in-frame clonotypes and omits some of them. The sample has 400,000 or so clones; around 12% are singletons. Points from the study as a whole: Sequencing used cDNA, and cells with high TCR expression could therefore be over-represented. Researchers report that Type 1 diabetes patients had moderately but significantly shorter TCRB CDR3s across all four CD4+ subsets.

As regards this clone: The antigen remains undetermined.

Germline-derived CDR1 and CDR2 are SEHNR and FQNEAQ (reference sequence). With V trimmed by 5 bases and J by 2 bases, 1 base remained unmatched. The CDR3 totals 15 residues. The sequence was obtained from a young woman with type 1 diabetes. Material for sequencing was naive CD4+ T cells from blood. The chain links TRBV7-9 to TRBJ2-6; 9 bases line up with TRBD1. CDR3 in amino acids: CASSRDRAGANVLTF. In DNA, the CDR3 is TGTGCCAGCAGCCGGGACAGGGCTGGGGCCAACGTCCTGACTTTC.